The T cell receptor (beta chain) under discussion was sequenced for a study of shared clonotypes between healthy human individuals. V was clipped by 4 bases and J by 3 bases, with 19 bases between them. This CDR3 has 16 amino acids. Per the germline V gene, CDR1 is GTSNPN and CDR2 is SVGIG (reference sequence). Samples left unsorted employed some 95 million PBMCs for genomic DNA. Bulk PBMC genomic DNA spanned ten immunoSEQ deep plates. Clones were sequenced by immunoSEQ multiplex PCR, and TCRdb holds only the in-frame ones, with some missing. Among 400,000 to 600,000 clones listed, 70% to 80% were seen once.

The chain combines TRBV30 with TRBJ2-1, with D maybe TRBD1 (6 bases). The origin of this receptor is a woman aged 40 to 50 in good health. Some clones in this sample may be carry-over from other donors' samples. Sequencing was done on a sample of PBMCs. This CDR3 reads CAWNYLDGQFYNEQFF. CDR3 DNA: TGTGCCTGGAACTACCTTGACGGACAGTTCTACAATGAGCAGTTCTTC.